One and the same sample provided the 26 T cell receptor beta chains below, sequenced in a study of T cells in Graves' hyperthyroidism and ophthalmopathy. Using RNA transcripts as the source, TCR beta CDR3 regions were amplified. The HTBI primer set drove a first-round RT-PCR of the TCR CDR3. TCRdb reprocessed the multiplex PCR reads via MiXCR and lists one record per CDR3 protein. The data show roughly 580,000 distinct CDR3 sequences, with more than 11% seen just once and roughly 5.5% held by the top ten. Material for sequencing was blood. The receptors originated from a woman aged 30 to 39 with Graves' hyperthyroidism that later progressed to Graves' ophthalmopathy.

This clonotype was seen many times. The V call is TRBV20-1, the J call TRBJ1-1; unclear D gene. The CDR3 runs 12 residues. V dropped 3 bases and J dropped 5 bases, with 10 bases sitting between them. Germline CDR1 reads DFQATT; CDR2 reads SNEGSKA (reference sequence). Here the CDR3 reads CSASPYGTEAFF. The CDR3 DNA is TGCAGTGCTAGCCCCTACGGGACTGAAGCTTTCTTT.

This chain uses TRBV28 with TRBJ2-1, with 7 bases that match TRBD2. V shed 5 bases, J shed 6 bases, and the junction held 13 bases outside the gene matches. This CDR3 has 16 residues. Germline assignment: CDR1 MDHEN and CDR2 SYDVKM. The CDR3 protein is CASSKTAGSLANEQFF. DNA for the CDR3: TGTGCCAGCAGTAAGACAGCGGGATCGTTAGCCAATGAGCAGTTCTTC.

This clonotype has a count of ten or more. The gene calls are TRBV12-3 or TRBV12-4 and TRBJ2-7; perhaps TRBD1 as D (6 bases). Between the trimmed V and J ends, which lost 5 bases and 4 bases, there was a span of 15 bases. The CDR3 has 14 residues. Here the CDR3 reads CASSPQGLGYEQYF. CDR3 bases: TGTGCCAGCAGTCCTCAGGGGTTGGGATACGAGCAGTACTTC.

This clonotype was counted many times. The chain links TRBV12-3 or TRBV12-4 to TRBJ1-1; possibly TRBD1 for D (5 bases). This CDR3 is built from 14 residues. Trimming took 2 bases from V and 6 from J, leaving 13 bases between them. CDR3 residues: CASSLSRGRSEAFF. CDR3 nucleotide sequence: TGTGCCAGCAGTTTAAGTCGGGGGAGATCTGAAGCTTTCTTT.

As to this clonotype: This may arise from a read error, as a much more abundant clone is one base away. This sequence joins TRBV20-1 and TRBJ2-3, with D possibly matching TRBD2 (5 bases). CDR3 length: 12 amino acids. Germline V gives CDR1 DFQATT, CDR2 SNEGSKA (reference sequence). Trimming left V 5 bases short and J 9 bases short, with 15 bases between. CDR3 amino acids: CSAAEATATQYF. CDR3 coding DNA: TGCAGTGCTGCGGAGGCCACGGCCACGCAGTATTTT.

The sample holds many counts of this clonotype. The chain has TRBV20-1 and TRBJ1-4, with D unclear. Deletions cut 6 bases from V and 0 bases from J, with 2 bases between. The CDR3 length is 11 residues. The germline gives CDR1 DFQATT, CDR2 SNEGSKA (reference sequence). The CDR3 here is CSAATNEKLFF. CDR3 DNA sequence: TGCAGTGCGGCAACTAATGAAAAACTGTTTTTT.

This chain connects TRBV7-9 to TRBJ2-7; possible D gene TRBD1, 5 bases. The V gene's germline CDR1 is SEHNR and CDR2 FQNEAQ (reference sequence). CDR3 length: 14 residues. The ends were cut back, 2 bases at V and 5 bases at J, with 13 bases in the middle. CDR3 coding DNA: TGTGCCAGCAGCTTACAGGGTTTAAGCGACGAGCAGTACTTC. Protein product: CASSLQGLSDEQYF.

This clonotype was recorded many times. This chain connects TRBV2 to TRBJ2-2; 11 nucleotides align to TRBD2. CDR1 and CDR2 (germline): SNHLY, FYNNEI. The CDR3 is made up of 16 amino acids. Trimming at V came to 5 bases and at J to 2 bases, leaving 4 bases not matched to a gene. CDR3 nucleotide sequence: TGTGCCAGCAGTACTAGCGGGAGAATCAACACCGGGGAGCTGTTTTTT. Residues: CASSTSGRINTGELFF.

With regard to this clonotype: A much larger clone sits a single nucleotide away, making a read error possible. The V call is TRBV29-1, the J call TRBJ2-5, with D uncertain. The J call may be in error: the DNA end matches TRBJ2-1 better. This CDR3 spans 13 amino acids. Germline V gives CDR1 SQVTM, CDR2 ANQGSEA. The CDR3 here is CSATSQVTETQFF. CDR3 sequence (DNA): TGCAGCGCAACCAGTCAGGTCACAGAGACCCAGTTCTTC.

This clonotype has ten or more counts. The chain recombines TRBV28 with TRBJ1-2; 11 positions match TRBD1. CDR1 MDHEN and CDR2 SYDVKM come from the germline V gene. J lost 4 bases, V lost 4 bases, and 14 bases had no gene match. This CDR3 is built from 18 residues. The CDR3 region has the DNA TGTGCCAGCAGTTCTGTCGACCTGGACAGGGGGCGGGTCTATGGCTACACCTTC. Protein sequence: CASSSVDLDRGRVYGYTF.

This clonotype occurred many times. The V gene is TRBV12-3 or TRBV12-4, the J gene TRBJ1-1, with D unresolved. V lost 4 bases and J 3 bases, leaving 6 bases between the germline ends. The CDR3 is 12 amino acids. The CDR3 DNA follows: TGTGCCAGCAGTTCAGCGGACACTGAAGCTTTCTTT. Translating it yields CASSSADTEAFF.

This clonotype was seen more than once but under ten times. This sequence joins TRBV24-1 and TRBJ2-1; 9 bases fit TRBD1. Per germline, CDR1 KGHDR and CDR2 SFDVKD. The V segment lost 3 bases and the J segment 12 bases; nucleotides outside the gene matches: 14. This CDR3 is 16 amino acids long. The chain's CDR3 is CATSDEPGQGLEGQFF. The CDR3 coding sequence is TGTGCCACCAGTGATGAACCGGGACAGGGCCTTGAGGGGCAGTTCTTC.

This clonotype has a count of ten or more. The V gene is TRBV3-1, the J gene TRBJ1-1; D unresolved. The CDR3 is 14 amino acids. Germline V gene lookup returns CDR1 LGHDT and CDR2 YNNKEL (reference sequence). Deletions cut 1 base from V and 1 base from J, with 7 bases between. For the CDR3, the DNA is TGTGCCAGCAGCCAAGGGGAGGGGAACACTGAAGCTTTCTTT. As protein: CASSQGEGNTEAFF.

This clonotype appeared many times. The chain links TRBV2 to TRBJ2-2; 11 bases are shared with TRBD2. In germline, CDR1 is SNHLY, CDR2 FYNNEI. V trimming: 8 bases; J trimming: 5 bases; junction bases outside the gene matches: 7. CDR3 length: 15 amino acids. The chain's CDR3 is CASVVRLAGTGELFF. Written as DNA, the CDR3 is TGTGCCAGCGTGGTCCGACTAGCGGGGACCGGGGAGCTGTTTTTT.

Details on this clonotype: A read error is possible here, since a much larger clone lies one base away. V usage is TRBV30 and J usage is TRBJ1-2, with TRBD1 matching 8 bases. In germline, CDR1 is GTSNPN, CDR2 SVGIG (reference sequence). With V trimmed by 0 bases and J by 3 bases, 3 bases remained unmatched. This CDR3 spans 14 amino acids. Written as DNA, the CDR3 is TGTGCCTGGAGTGTCTACAGGGGGTACTATGGCTACACCTTC. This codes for CAWSVYRGYYGYTF. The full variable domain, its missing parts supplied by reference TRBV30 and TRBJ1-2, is SQTIHQWPATLVQPVGSPLSLECTVEGTSNPNLYWYRQAAGRGLQLLFYSVGIGQISSEVPQNLSASRPQDRQFILSSKKLLLSDSGFYLCAWSVYRGYYGYTFGSGTRLTVV.

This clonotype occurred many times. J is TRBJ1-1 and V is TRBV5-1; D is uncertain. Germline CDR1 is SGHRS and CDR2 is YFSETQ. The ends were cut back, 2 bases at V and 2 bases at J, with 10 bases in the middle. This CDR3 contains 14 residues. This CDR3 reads CASSLMGINTEAFF. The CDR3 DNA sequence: TGCGCCAGCAGCTTAATGGGGATAAACACTGAAGCTTTCTTT.

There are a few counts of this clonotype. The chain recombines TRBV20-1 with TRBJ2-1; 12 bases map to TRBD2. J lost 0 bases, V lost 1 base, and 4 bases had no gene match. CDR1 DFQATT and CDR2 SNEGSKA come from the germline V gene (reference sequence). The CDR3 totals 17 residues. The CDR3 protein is CSARGRTSGTSYNEQFF. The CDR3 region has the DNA TGCAGTGCTAGAGGACGGACTAGCGGGACCTCCTACAATGAGCAGTTCTTC.

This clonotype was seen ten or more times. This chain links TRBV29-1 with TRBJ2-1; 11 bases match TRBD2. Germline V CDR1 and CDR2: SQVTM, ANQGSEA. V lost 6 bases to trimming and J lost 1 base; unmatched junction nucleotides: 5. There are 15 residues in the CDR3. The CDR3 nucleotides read TGCAGCGTAACTAGCGGGAGTGTTTCCTACAATGAGCAGTTCTTC. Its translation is CSVTSGSVSYNEQFF.

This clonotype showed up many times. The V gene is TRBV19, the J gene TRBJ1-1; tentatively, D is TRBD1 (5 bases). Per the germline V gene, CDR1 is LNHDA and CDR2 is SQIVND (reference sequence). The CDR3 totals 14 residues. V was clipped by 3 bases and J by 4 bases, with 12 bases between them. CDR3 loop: CASSIGGSGTEAFF. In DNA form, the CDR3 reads TGTGCCAGTAGTATTGGGGGGAGCGGCACTGAAGCTTTCTTT.

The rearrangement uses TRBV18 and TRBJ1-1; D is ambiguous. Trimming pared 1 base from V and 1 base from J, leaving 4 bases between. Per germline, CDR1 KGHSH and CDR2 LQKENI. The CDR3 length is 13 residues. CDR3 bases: TGTGCCAGCTCACCACTACAGAACACTGAAGCTTTCTTT. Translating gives CASSPLQNTEAFF.

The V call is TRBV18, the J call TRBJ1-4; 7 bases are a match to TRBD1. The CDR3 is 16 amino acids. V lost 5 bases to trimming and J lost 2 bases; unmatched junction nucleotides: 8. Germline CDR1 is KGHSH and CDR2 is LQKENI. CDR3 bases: TGTGCCAGCTCATCCCTTTCGACAGGGACTAATGAAAAACTGTTTTTT. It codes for CASSSLSTGTNEKLFF.

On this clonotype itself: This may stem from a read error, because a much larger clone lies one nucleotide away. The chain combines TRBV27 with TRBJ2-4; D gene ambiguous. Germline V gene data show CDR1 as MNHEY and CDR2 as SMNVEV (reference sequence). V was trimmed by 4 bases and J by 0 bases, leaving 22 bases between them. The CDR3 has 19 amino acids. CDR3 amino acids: CASSSGFSGIYQAKNIQYF. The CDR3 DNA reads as TGTGCCAGCAGTTCTGGATTTTCGGGCATATATCAAGCCAAAAACATTCAGTACTTC.

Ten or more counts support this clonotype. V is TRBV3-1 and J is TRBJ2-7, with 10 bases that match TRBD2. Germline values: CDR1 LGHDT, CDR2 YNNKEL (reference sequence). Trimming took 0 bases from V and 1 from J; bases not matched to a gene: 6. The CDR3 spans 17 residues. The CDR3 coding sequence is TGTGCCAGCAGCCAAGATAGCCTAGCGGGAGATTCCTACGAGCAGTACTTC. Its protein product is CASSQDSLAGDSYEQYF.

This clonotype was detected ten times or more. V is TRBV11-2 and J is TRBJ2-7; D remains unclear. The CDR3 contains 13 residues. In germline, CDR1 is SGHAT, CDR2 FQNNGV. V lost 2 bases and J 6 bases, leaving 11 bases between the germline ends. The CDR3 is CASSLSGPAEQYF. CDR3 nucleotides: TGTGCCAGCAGCTTATCGGGCCCGGCCGAGCAGTACTTC.

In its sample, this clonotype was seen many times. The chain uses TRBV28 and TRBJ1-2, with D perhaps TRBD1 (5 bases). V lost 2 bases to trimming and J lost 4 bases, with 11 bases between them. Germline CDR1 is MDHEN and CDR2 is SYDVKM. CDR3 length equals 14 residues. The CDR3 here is CASSLGGVGYGYTF. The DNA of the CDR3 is TGTGCCAGCAGTTTAGGGGGAGTGGGCTATGGCTACACCTTC.

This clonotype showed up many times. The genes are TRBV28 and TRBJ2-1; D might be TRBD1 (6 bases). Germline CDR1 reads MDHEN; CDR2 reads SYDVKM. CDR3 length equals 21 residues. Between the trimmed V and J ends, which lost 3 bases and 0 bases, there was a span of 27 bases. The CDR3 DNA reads TGTGCCAGCAGTTTTTGGGTTTTCTTTAGGGGCAGGGGAAGCTCCTACAATGAGCAGTTCTTC. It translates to CASSFWVFFRGRGSSYNEQFF.